Listed here is a single T cell receptor (beta chain). Followed longitudinally, the Seattle patients had been enrolled during active infection. These data come from a study of blood T cell repertoires in COVID-19. Study at large: There were acute and convalescent COVID-19 samples, and they came from the United States, Italy and Spain. PBMCs, B-cell-depleted T cells, or T cells were the source of the cDNA or gDNA that made up the material.

Authors' analysis steps: Cell counts per sample came from amplifying reference gene primers. This table comes from immunoSEQ multiplex PCR, and its TCRdb copy is limited to in-frame clones, with some not included. The V and J calls and the clone size are those of that table, but D and trimming were determined from the DNA. Among roughly 250,000 clones, 85% to 95% were seen once, and the ten largest hold about 0.8%. The TCR originated in a man younger than 40 with COVID-19, enrolled during active disease. The sample was peripheral blood.

The CDR3 loop is CASSLSRWGPNYGYTF. In DNA, the CDR3 is TGTGCCAGCAGCTTATCGAGGTGGGGCCCTAACTATGGCTACACCTTC. The gene calls are TRBV5-5 and TRBJ1-2, with D possibly matching TRBD1 (5 bases). Germline V lookup: CDR1 SGHKS, CDR2 YYEKEE (reference sequence). This CDR3 contains 16 residues. The ends were cut back, 2 bases at V and 0 bases at J, with 14 bases in the middle.